The text below deals with one TCR beta chain. Its antigen is still unknown. Via MiXCR, TCRdb re-called the reads, giving one row per CDR3 protein. The sample contains tens of thousands of distinct CDR3 sequences, around 18% of which appear only once. This sample is part of a study of T cell repertoires in cytomegalovirus infection. Looking at the study overall: CMV epitopes, recently identified HLA-C-restricted and well-studied HLA-B-restricted, were used. CMV infection together with matching HLA type was indicated by public TCR beta signatures. Whole-study results and caveats: The cumulative frequency of public TCR beta families distinguished individuals who carried CMV together with the relevant HLA. Predominance within the ex vivo response was attributable to HLA-C-restricted CMV-specific TCR beta clonotypes.

Sequenced here: CD8+ T cells from cultured PBMCs, sampled from culture after CMV antigen stimulation. The receptor's source is a human donor in good health (CMV status not recorded). Some clones in this sample may be carry-over from other donors' samples.

CDR3 in DNA: TGTGCCAGCAGTGCCAGTAAATACACTGAAGCTTTCTTT. It yields the protein CASSASKYTEAFF. The chain joins TRBV6-1 to TRBJ1-1; unclear D gene. Germline CDR1 reads MNHNS; CDR2 reads SASEGT. V was trimmed by 4 bases and J by 3 bases, leaving 9 bases between them. The CDR3 is 13 amino acids.